This T cell receptor (beta chain) came from a study of blood T cell repertoires in COVID-19. Study context: COVID-19 samples, acute and convalescent, were from the United States, Italy and Spain. PBMCs, B-cell-depleted T cells, or T cells were the source of the cDNA or gDNA that made up the material.

Authors' analysis steps: Reference gene primer amplification gave nucleated cell count estimates. Some clones are missing from TCRdb's copy, which holds only in-frame ones; the method was immunoSEQ multiplex PCR. V, J and clone size are taken as reported in that table, and D and trimming were inferred from the DNA itself. The sample carries around 200,000 clones, nearly 90% recorded once. Germline values: CDR1 MNHEY, CDR2 SVGAGI. V shed 6 bases and J shed 4 bases, with 13 bases lying between them. The CDR3 has 13 amino acids. The specimen was peripheral blood. The receptor comes from a man between 45 and 60 years old with acute or convalescent COVID-19. V gene TRBV6-5 combines with J gene TRBJ2-7, with D perhaps matching TRBD1 (6 bases). The CDR3 nucleotides are TGTGCCAGCAGGCCCACAGGGCGTTACGAGCAGTACTTC. Amino acid sequence: CASRPTGRYEQYF.